These T cell receptor beta chains were read from a single sample in a study of vaccination effects on CD4 cells after COVID-19. These TCRs are of unknown antigen specificity. TCRdb's table, derived via immunoSEQ multiplex PCR, lists solely in-frame clones and lacks some. The sample lists tens of thousands of clones, less than 85% occurring once. Sequencing was performed on CD4+ T cells from PBMCs cultured with HCoV-229E spike peptides, taken before COVID-19 vaccination. The receptors were gathered from a human donor who received a COVID-19 vaccine. The CDR3 runs from the conserved cysteine through the conserved F or W. D genes are given only for firm matches. Clone sizes are given selectively: once, few, many, or a class where the clone is expanded.

>TRBV5-4|TRBD1|TRBJ2-1|-
CASSSSPGQSGNEQFF
TGTGCCAGCAGCTCTTCCCCGGGACAGTCAGGAAATGAGCAGTTCTTC
>TRBV3-1/TRBV3-2|-|TRBJ1-6|few
CASSRVNTNSPLHF
TGTGCCAGCAGCCGAGTTAACACTAATTCACCCCTCCACTTT
>TRBV20-1|TRBD2|TRBJ2-3|once
CSASEAGVDADTQYF
TGCAGTGCTAGTGAAGCGGGAGTCGACGCAGATACGCAGTATTTT
>TRBV23-1|TRBD2|TRBJ2-3|-
CASSQLTSGKYTDTQYF
TGCGCCAGCAGTCAATTAACTAGCGGGAAATACACAGATACGCAGTATTTT
>TRBV5-4|TRBD1|TRBJ1-1|-
CASSRTGAGGYNTEAFF
TGTGCCAGCAGTAGGACAGGGGCTGGTGGTTATAACACTGAAGCTTTCTTT
>TRBV19|TRBD1|TRBJ2-3|-
CASSIRTGGADTQYF
TGTGCCAGTAGTATCCGGACAGGGGGCGCAGATACGCAGTATTTT
>TRBV5-1|TRBD2|TRBJ2-1|-
CASSSAGLAGGNEQFF
TGCGCCAGCAGCAGCGCGGGACTAGCGGGGGGGAATGAGCAGTTCTTC
>TRBV2|TRBD1|TRBJ2-7|-
CASSEVGQGGSEQYF
TGTGCCAGCAGTGAAGTCGGACAGGGGGGATCCGAGCAGTACTTC
>TRBV5-4|TRBD1|TRBJ2-4|-
CASSPGTGLAKNIQYF
TGTGCCAGCAGCCCGGGGACAGGGCTAGCCAAAAACATTCAGTACTTC
>TRBV7-2|TRBD1|TRBJ1-4|-
CASSPNPGQGSEKLFF
TGTGCCAGCAGCCCAAACCCGGGACAGGGCAGTGAAAAACTGTTTTTT
>TRBV5-5|-|TRBJ2-6|once
CASSYKGFSGANVLTF
TGTGCCAGCAGCTACAAGGGGTTTTCTGGGGCCAACGTCCTGACTTTC
>TRBV27|TRBD1|TRBJ2-7|-
CASSSGQGPTYEQYF
TGTGCCAGCAGTTCGGGACAGGGGCCAACCTACGAGCAGTACTTC
>TRBV2|-|TRBJ2-7|once
CASRNGQSSYEQYF
TGTGCCAGCAGAAACGGACAGTCTTCTTACGAGCAGTACTTC
>TRBV20-1|-|TRBJ2-5|-
CSGTLQETQYF
TGCAGTGGGACATTACAAGAGACCCAGTACTTC
>TRBV6-1|-|TRBJ2-1|few
CASSDGTYSNEQFF
TGTGCCAGCAGTGACGGCACTTACTCGAATGAGCAGTTCTTC
>TRBV5-1|-|TRBJ2-2|-
CASSSGTITGELFF
TGCGCCAGCAGCTCAGGGACGATAACCGGGGAGCTGTTTTTT
>TRBV12-3/TRBV12-4|-|TRBJ1-4|-
CASNLSDNEKLFF
TGTGCCAGCAACCTGAGCGATAATGAAAAACTGTTTTTT
>TRBV27|-|TRBJ1-6|-
CASSFFRFQSPASPLHF
TGTGCCAGCAGTTTTTTCAGGTTTCAGAGTCCGGCTTCACCCCTCCACTTT
>TRBV9|TRBD1|TRBJ2-7|-
CASSDEGTGLHEQYF
TGTGCCAGCAGCGATGAAGGGACAGGGTTGCACGAGCAGTACTTC
>TRBV11-2|-|TRBJ1-2|once
CASKRGGPGRFYGYTF
TGTGCCAGCAAGCGGGGAGGGCCCGGACGGTTCTATGGCTACACCTTC
>TRBV3-1/TRBV3-2|-|TRBJ2-7|few
CASSQVHEQYF
TGTGCCAGCAGCCAAGTACACGAGCAGTACTTC
>TRBV6-5|-|TRBJ2-5|-
CASSYNLVLGETQYF
TGTGCCAGCAGTTACAACCTAGTATTAGGCGAGACCCAGTACTTC
>TRBV4-2|-|TRBJ1-5|-
CASSPIHLDNQPQHF
TGTGCCAGCAGCCCCATCCACCTCGATAATCAGCCCCAGCATTTT
>TRBV5-6|-|TRBJ2-7|-
CASSLRRTDPSYEQYF
TGTGCCAGCAGCCTCAGACGGACAGATCCCTCCTACGAGCAGTACTTC
>TRBV7-9|-|TRBJ2-7|few
CASSHSDYEQYF
TGTGCCAGCAGCCATTCTGACTACGAGCAGTACTTC
>TRBV6-5|-|TRBJ1-3|-
CASSTRWSGNTIYF
TGTGCCAGCAGTACCAGGTGGTCAGGAAACACCATATATTTT
>TRBV4-1|TRBD1|TRBJ2-5|once
CASSQDQGATQYF
TGCGCCAGCAGCCAAGATCAGGGGGCCACCCAGTACTTC
>TRBV4-1|TRBD2|TRBJ2-1|-
CASSPSPGLWREGRDEQFF
TGCGCCAGCAGCCCGTCCCCCGGGCTTTGGAGGGAGGGCCGCGATGAGCAGTTCTTC
>TRBV27|TRBD2|TRBJ2-3|-
CASINTGGGLDTQYF
TGTGCCAGCATTAACACGGGCGGGGGGTTAGATACGCAGTATTTT
>TRBV5-1|-|TRBJ1-2|few
CASSSRAQTNYGYTF
TGCGCCAGCAGCTCGAGGGCCCAGACTAACTATGGCTACACCTTC
>TRBV3-1/TRBV3-2|-|TRBJ2-3|-
CASSQGTITDTQYF
TGTGCCAGCAGCCAAGGGACTATCACAGATACGCAGTATTTT
>TRBV5-6|-|TRBJ1-1|few
CASSKMVEAFF
TGTGCCAGCAGCAAAATGGTTGAAGCTTTCTTT
>TRBV3-1/TRBV3-2|-|TRBJ2-4|-
CASSQGTGPQNIQYF
TGTGCCAGCAGCCAAGGAACGGGACCGCAAAACATTCAGTACTTC
>TRBV27|TRBD2|TRBJ2-7|-
CASSLTPPGTSGGWSYEQYF
TGTGCCAGCAGTTTAACCCCTCCCGGGACTAGCGGGGGTTGGTCCTACGAGCAGTACTTC
>TRBV6-5|-|TRBJ2-7|-
CASSSTSYEQYF
TGTGCCAGCAGTTCTACCTCCTACGAGCAGTACTTC
>TRBV6-7|TRBD2|TRBJ2-7|-
CAINSGSLPYEQYF
TGTGCCATCAATAGCGGGAGTTTGCCCTACGAGCAGTACTTC
>TRBV24-1|-|TRBJ2-2|-
CATSDLISQNTGELFF
TGTGCCACCAGTGATTTGATTTCACAGAACACCGGGGAGCTGTTTTTT
>TRBV9|-|TRBJ1-2|few
CASSVGAAVWDGYTF
TGTGCCAGCAGCGTAGGCGCAGCGGTGTGGGATGGCTACACCTTC
>TRBV7-8|-|TRBJ2-7|few
CASSLARITIHEQYF
TGTGCCAGCAGCTTAGCCCGGATTACTATCCACGAGCAGTACTTC
>TRBV4-2|-|TRBJ2-7|-
CASSQDPDSYSYEQYF
TGTGCCAGCAGCCAAGATCCGGACAGTTATTCCTACGAGCAGTACTTC
>TRBV25-1|-|TRBJ1-5|-
CASRDGIQPQHF
TGTGCCAGCAGGGATGGGATTCAGCCCCAGCATTTT
>TRBV29-1|TRBD1|TRBJ2-3|-
CSVEDRGGTDTQYF
TGCAGCGTGGAGGACAGGGGGGGCACAGATACGCAGTATTTT
>TRBV11-1|TRBD1|TRBJ1-4|few
CASSLATGTVGGKLFF
TGTGCCAGCAGCTTAGCCACCGGGACAGTCGGAGGAAAACTGTTTTTT
>TRBV6-1|-|TRBJ2-2|-
CASSGPMGVRRNTGELFF
TGTGCCAGCAGTGGTCCCATGGGGGTCCGCCGGAACACCGGGGAGCTGTTTTTT
>TRBV5-1|TRBD1|TRBJ1-5|once
CASSHRDRGENQPQHF
TGCGCCAGCAGCCACCGGGACAGGGGGGAGAATCAGCCCCAGCATTTT
>TRBV18|-|TRBJ1-1|-
CASSSSVTAEAFF
TGTGCCAGCTCTTCCTCCGTCACCGCTGAAGCTTTCTTT
>TRBV5-1|-|TRBJ2-5|-
CASTMGGGETQYF
TGCGCCAGCACGATGGGCGGCGGTGAGACCCAGTACTTC
>TRBV10-3|-|TRBJ1-5|-
CAISESSDSNQPQHF
TGTGCCATCAGTGAGTCTAGCGACAGTAATCAGCCCCAGCATTTT
>TRBV5-1|TRBD1|TRBJ1-1|-
CASSLVRGQGWNTEAFF
TGCGCCAGCAGCTTGGTTAGAGGACAGGGATGGAACACTGAAGCTTTCTTT
>TRBV5-8|-|TRBJ2-7|few
CASSPHRDKQYF
TGTGCCAGCAGCCCCCACAGGGACAAGCAGTACTTC
>TRBV24-1|-|TRBJ2-1|-
CATSATDLGGQFF
TGTGCCACCAGTGCTACTGATTTAGGAGGGCAGTTCTTC